This TCR beta chain appears in the sequencing data of a study of human T cells and chemical hapten exposure. General study results and limits: In comparison with controls, expanded TCRs gave rise to a significantly larger number of large CDR3 similarity clusters.

The sample's time point: patch test 1, 2 weeks after DPC sensitization. Specified treatment: therapeutic diphenylcyclopropenone sensitization with weekly scalp DPC. The CDR3 consists of 16 residues. Germline V gene data show CDR1 as SQVTM and CDR2 as ANQGSEA. V lost 2 bases, J lost 10 bases, and 16 bases stayed unmatched. For this clonotype: The antigen is not known.

TCRdb reprocessed the RACE reads via MiXCR and lists one record per CDR3 protein. The sample consists of roughly 180,000 distinct CDR3 sequences, about 22% of them appearing once. This material consisted of whole blood, taken in connection with sensitization to the hapten diphenylcyclopropenone (DPC). The V and J genes are TRBV29-1 and TRBJ2-1, with 8 bases matching TRBD1. The sequence derives from a woman in her 50s with alopecia areata. Some clones in this sample may be carry-over from other donors' samples. This CDR3 is CSVELRTGFNIGEQFF. As DNA, the CDR3 is TGCAGCGTTGAACTCAGGACAGGGTTTAATATTGGGGAGCAGTTCTTC.